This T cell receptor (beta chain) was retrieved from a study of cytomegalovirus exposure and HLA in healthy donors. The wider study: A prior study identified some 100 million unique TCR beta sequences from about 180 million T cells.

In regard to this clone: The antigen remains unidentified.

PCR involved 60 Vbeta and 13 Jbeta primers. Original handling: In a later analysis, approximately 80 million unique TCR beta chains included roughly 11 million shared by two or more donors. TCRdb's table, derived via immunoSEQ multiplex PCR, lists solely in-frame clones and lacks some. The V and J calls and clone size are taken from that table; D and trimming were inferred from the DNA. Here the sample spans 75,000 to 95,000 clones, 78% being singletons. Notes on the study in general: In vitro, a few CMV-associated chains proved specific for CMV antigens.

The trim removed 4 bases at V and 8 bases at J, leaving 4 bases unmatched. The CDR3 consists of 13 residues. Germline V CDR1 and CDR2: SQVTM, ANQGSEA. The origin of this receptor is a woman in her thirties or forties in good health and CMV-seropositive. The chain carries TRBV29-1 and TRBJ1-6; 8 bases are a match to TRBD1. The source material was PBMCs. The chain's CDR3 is CSVVDRGDSPLHF. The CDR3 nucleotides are TGCAGCGTTGTAGACAGGGGCGATTCACCCCTCCACTTT.